The 15 T cell receptor beta chains presented below share a single source sample, sequenced in a study of blood T cell repertoires in COVID-19. The data were produced by immunoSEQ multiplex PCR, yet TCRdb's version contains in-frame clones alone and is incomplete. This table has 190,000 or so clones, around 87% appearing once. The sample consisted of peripheral blood. These receptors came from a man aged 35 to 55 with active or convalescent COVID-19.

The chain recombines TRBV7-9 with TRBJ2-6, with D possibly being TRBD1 (5 bases). Per the germline V gene, CDR1 is SEHNR and CDR2 is FQNEAQ (reference sequence). V lost 6 bases and J lost 1, with 19 bases in between. The CDR3 sequence is 18 residues long. The CDR3 sequence: CASRPVGRERSGANVLTF. The CDR3 region has the DNA TGTGCCAGCAGACCAGTGGGCAGGGAAAGGTCTGGGGCCAACGTCCTGACTTTC.

The CDR3 spells CASSSWGGSNQPQHF. DNA of the CDR3: TGTGCCAGCAGTTCCTGGGGGGGCAGCAATCAGCCCCAGCATTTT. The gene calls are TRBV6-2 or TRBV6-3 and TRBJ1-5, with D possibly matching TRBD1 (6 bases). Germline V gene sequence: CDR1 MNHEY, CDR2 SVGEGT. CDR3 length equals 15 residues. Deletions cut 4 bases from V and 1 base from J, with 11 bases between.

This chain connects TRBV2 to TRBJ2-3; 9 nucleotides match TRBD2. The germline V gene has CDR1 SNHLY and CDR2 FYNNEI. This CDR3 has 12 residues. V was pared by 8 bases and J by 3 bases, with 0 bases of the junction left unmatched. For the CDR3, the DNA is TGTGCCAGCGCGGGGGGGACAGATACGCAGTATTTT. Protein product: CASAGGTDTQYF.

The chain employs TRBV4-1 and TRBJ2-3; a weak D match, TRBD1 (6 bases). Trimming cost V 4 bases and J 2 bases, with 25 bases left between them. The CDR3 is 19 residues long. Germline V lookup: CDR1 MGHRA, CDR2 YSYEKL. This chain's CDR3 is CASSPLRTTNRDFTDTQYF. CDR3 coding DNA: TGCGCCAGCAGCCCGCTACGGACCACGAACAGGGATTTCACAGATACGCAGTATTTT.

V is TRBV4-1 and J is TRBJ2-3; D perhaps matches TRBD2 (5 bases). The CDR3 has 16 amino acids. Trimming took off 4 bases at V and 1 base at J, with 15 bases between the two ends. The germline V gene has CDR1 MGHRA and CDR2 YSYEKL. The CDR3 coding sequence is TGCGCCAGCAGCCGATCCACCGGGGTCGGCACAGATACGCAGTATTTT. Protein sequence: CASSRSTGVGTDTQYF.

The chain combines TRBV28 with TRBJ1-2; possibly TRBD1 for D (5 bases). Trimming took off 6 bases at V and 3 bases at J, with 14 bases between the two ends. The CDR3 sequence is 14 residues long. Germline V gene lookup returns CDR1 MDHEN and CDR2 SYDVKM. CDR3 DNA: TGTGCCAGCAGCCCAGGGCCCCGGGACTATGGCTACACCTTC. Its translation: CASSPGPRDYGYTF.

This clone was detected only a few times. The rearrangement uses TRBV24-1 and TRBJ2-1; D is uncertain. Per germline, CDR1 KGHDR and CDR2 SFDVKD. The CDR3 contains 14 residues. V was shortened by 0 bases and J by 4 bases, with 6 bases between the two germline ends. The CDR3 bases are TGTGCCACCAGTGATTTGCACAGATACAATGAGCAGTTCTTC. This encodes CATSDLHRYNEQFF.

Details on this clone: The sample has other DNA sequences that encode this CDR3 too. The rearrangement joins TRBV5-1 to TRBJ1-1; 10 bases agree with TRBD1. The CDR3 is made up of 13 amino acids. Trimming cost V 0 bases and J 11 bases; bases outside gene matches: 4. Germline V gene lookup returns CDR1 SGHRS and CDR2 YFSETQ. The CDR3 region is CASSLGDRGRAFF. The CDR3 DNA sequence: TGCGCCAGCAGCTTGGGGGACAGGGGTCGGGCTTTCTTT.

A few counts support this clone. The CDR3 region is CASSLWGVTTNEKLFF. CDR3 coding DNA: TGTGCCAGCAGTTTATGGGGGGTTACAACTAATGAAAAACTGTTTTTT. V gene TRBV27 combines with J gene TRBJ1-4, with a tentative D call TRBD1 (5 bases). Between the trimmed V and J ends, which lost 1 base and 0 bases, there was a span of 9 bases. Germline V lookup: CDR1 MNHEY, CDR2 SMNVEV (reference sequence). The CDR3 consists of 16 residues.

The chain joins TRBV9 to TRBJ1-3, with D maybe TRBD1 (5 bases). V gave up 4 bases and J gave up 4 bases, with 9 bases separating them. Germline-derived CDR1 and CDR2 are SGDLS and YYNGEE. This CDR3 region has 13 residues. The CDR3 region is CASSPGGGNTIYF. The CDR3 coding sequence is TGTGCCAGCAGCCCGGGGGGAGGAAACACCATATATTTT. The whole variable domain, remainder taken from reference TRBV9 and TRBJ1-3, is DSGVTQTPKHLITATGQRVTLRCSPRSGDLSVYWYQQSLDQGLQFLIQYYNGEERAKGNILERFSAQQFPDLHSELNLSSLELGDSALYFCASSPGGGNTIYFGEGSWLTVV.

The chain couples TRBV9 to TRBJ1-1; tentative D call: TRBD1 (5 bases). Trimming took off 3 bases at V and 1 base at J, with 10 bases between the two ends. This CDR3 spans 14 amino acids. Germline CDR1 reads SGDLS; CDR2 reads YYNGEE. The CDR3 coding sequence is TGTGCCAGCAGCGCTTACGGGGGGAACACTGAAGCTTTCTTT. It translates to CASSAYGGNTEAFF.

The V gene is TRBV24-1, the J gene TRBJ1-1; perhaps TRBD1 as D (5 bases). This CDR3 has 13 amino acids. The germline gives CDR1 KGHDR, CDR2 SFDVKD. Trimming took 1 base from V and 5 from J, leaving 7 bases between them. The CDR3 here is CATSDFSGTEAFF. The DNA for the CDR3 is TGTGCCACCAGTGATTTTTCAGGGACTGAAGCTTTCTTT.

This clone was observed a few times. The chain combines TRBV5-1 with TRBJ2-7; 7 bases align to TRBD2. V shed 1 base and J 1 base; nucleotides not matched to a gene: 5. This CDR3 comprises 15 residues. CDR1 is SGHRS, CDR2 YFSETQ, per germline. CDR3 sequence reads: CASSLYTSASYEQYF. For the CDR3, the DNA is TGCGCCAGCAGCTTGTATACTAGCGCGTCCTACGAGCAGTACTTC.

This clone was detected a few times. This chain connects TRBV10-3 to TRBJ1-3; 7 positions match TRBD1. Looked up from germline, CDR1 is ENHRY and CDR2 is SYGVKD. V lost 11 bases and J lost 4; bases outside the gene matches: 5. This CDR3 is 12 amino acids long. Here the CDR3 DNA reads TGTGCCTACCGGGACAGAGGAAACACCATATATTTT. It yields the protein CAYRDRGNTIYF.

In its sample, this clone was seen once. The chain uses TRBV14 and TRBJ1-2, with 8 bases matching TRBD1. Germline assignment: CDR1 SGHDN and CDR2 FVKESK. CDR3 length: 16 residues. Germline trimming cut 6 bases from V and 2 bases from J; bases unmatched to any gene: 11. CDR3 in amino acids: CASSHLGQGRNYGYTF. As DNA, the CDR3 is TGTGCCAGCAGTCATCTCGGACAGGGAAGGAACTATGGCTACACCTTC.